The 25 T cell receptor beta chains reported below all come from one sample, sequenced in a study of shared clonotypes between healthy human individuals. This table comes from immunoSEQ multiplex PCR, and its TCRdb copy is limited to in-frame clones, with some not included. The table shows fewer than 200,000 clones, with approximately 92% occurring only once. Sample: naive CD4+ T cells sorted from blood. The subset: CD45RA+ positively selected. These receptors all stem from a woman aged 25 to 39 in good health.

This chain joins TRBV9 and TRBJ2-7; a possible D gene is TRBD2 (7 bases). The V and J ends lost 4 bases and 5 bases respectively, with 22 bases between them. CDR3 size: 16 residues. Germline assignment: CDR1 SGDLS and CDR2 YYNGEE. The CDR3 coding sequence is TGTGCCAGCAGCACAGGGTGGGCCAGCGGGAACCACGAGCAGTACTTC. Amino acids: CASSTGWASGNHEQYF.

V usage is TRBV11-2 and J usage is TRBJ2-5; 13 nucleotides match TRBD2. Per germline, CDR1 SGHAT and CDR2 FQNNGV. V lost 5 bases and J lost 0; bases outside the gene matches: 3. The CDR3 length is 16 residues. The CDR3 region has the DNA TGTGCCAGCAGCGCGACTAGCGGGAGGTACCAAGAGACCCAGTACTTC. Encoded protein: CASSATSGRYQETQYF.

The rearrangement joins TRBV5-8 to TRBJ2-1; TRBD2 agrees at 7 bases. Trimming removed 6 bases from V and 4 bases from J; junction bases left unmatched: 10. The CDR3 is made up of 15 amino acids. Germline values: CDR1 SGHTS, CDR2 YDEGEE. This chain's CDR3 is CASNPLAEKYNEQFF. CDR3 bases: TGTGCCAGCAACCCCCTAGCGGAGAAGTACAATGAGCAGTTCTTC.

The chain links TRBV6-1 to TRBJ1-4; the match to TRBD1 covers 9 bases. The CDR3 is 14 amino acids. CDR1 is MNHNS, CDR2 SASEGT, per germline. V shed 6 bases and J 5 bases; nucleotides not matched to a gene: 4. CDR3 bases: TGTGCCAGCAGCTTGACAGGGGGGAATGAAAAACTGTTTTTT. This encodes CASSLTGGNEKLFF.

The CDR3: CASSLAGALPGEQYF. CDR3 bases: TGTGCCAGCAGCTTGGCAGGGGCCCTCCCGGGGGAGCAGTACTTC. The chain links TRBV5-4 to TRBJ2-7; maybe TRBD1 (6 bases). There are 15 residues in the CDR3. V was trimmed by 0 bases and J by 7 bases, leaving 17 bases between them. Germline values: CDR1 SGHNT, CDR2 YYREEE (reference sequence).

The chain is built from TRBV6-1 and TRBJ1-2; no definite D call. The V gene's germline CDR1 is MNHNS and CDR2 SASEGT. The CDR3 is 14 amino acids. Trimming removed 2 bases from V and 3 bases from J, with 10 bases in between. The CDR3 here is CASSESGVDYGYTF. DNA for the CDR3: TGTGCCAGCAGTGAAAGTGGAGTGGACTATGGCTACACCTTC.

This sequence joins TRBV9 and TRBJ1-1; TRBD1 matches 8 bases. The J segment lost 5 bases and the V segment lost 2 bases, leaving 8 bases of the junction unmatched. The CDR3 is 15 amino acids. Germline V CDR1 and CDR2: SGDLS, YYNGEE. CDR3 nucleotide sequence: TGTGCCAGCAGCGTTACGGGACAGGTTCCTACTGAAGCTTTCTTT. This gives the protein CASSVTGQVPTEAFF.

J is TRBJ2-7 and V is TRBV7-9; a possible D gene is TRBD2 (6 bases). Trimming cost V 4 bases and J 6 bases, with 16 bases left between them. Germline loops: CDR1 SEHNR, CDR2 FQNEAQ (reference sequence). The CDR3 loop spans 14 amino acids. The CDR3, as DNA: TGTGCCAGCAGCTCCCGGGGGTTAGCACCCGAGCAGTACTTC. Translating it yields CASSSRGLAPEQYF. The full variable domain, in which reference TRBV7-9 and TRBJ2-7 provide the parts outside the CDR3, is DTGVSQNPRHKITKRGQNVTFRCDPISEHNRLYWYRQTLGQGPEFLTYFQNEAQLEKSRLLSDRFSAERPKGSFSTLEIQRTEQGDSAMYLCASSSRGLAPEQYFGPGTRLTVT.

This clone was observed once. V and J are TRBV19 and TRBJ1-6; TRBD1 aligns across 9 bases. The CDR3 has 16 residues. V lost 5 bases and J lost 11; bases outside the gene matches: 13. Germline CDR1 LNHDA, CDR2 SQIVND (reference sequence). The CDR3 sequence: CASSPPDRGREAPLHF. CDR3 bases: TGTGCCAGTAGTCCCCCGGACAGGGGCCGAGAGGCACCCCTCCACTTT.

This clone was observed once. The chain recombines TRBV18 with TRBJ2-5; D remains ambiguous. Looked up from germline, CDR1 is KGHSH and CDR2 is LQKENI. This CDR3 is built from 15 residues. Trimming left V 2 bases short and J 2 bases short, with 12 bases between. For the CDR3, the DNA is TGTGCCAGCTCACCAGATATCGCAGTTCAAGAGACCCAGTACTTC. This translates into CASSPDIAVQETQYF.

The rearrangement joins TRBV6-6 to TRBJ2-7; D unclear. This CDR3 region has 15 residues. CDR1 MNHNY and CDR2 SVGAGI come from the germline V gene (reference sequence). V was clipped by 6 bases and J by 0 bases, with 15 bases between them. This CDR3 reads CASSLRSPSSYEQYF. The CDR3 DNA sequence: TGTGCCAGCAGCCTTCGGAGTCCGAGCTCCTACGAGCAGTACTTC.

The rearrangement links TRBV28 to TRBJ1-5, with D perhaps TRBD1 (5 bases). Germline V lookup: CDR1 MDHEN, CDR2 SYDVKM. V shed 3 bases and J shed 5 bases, with 11 bases lying between them. This CDR3 region has 14 residues. CDR3 sequence reads: CASSLTGTYQPQHF. The CDR3 DNA is TGTGCCAGCAGTTTGACCGGGACTTATCAGCCCCAGCATTTT.

Comment on this clone: Additional DNA sequences in this sample encode the identical CDR3. This chain links TRBV6-6 with TRBJ2-7, with TRBD1 identical over 12 bases. V shed 2 bases and J 7 bases; nucleotides not matched to a gene: 6. The CDR3 is made up of 15 amino acids. Looked up from germline, CDR1 is MNHNY and CDR2 is SVGAGI (reference sequence). The CDR3 DNA sequence: TGTGCCAGCAGTTACCCGGGACAGGGGGCCCATGAGCAGTACTTC. It encodes CASSYPGQGAHEQYF.

This chain connects TRBV28 to TRBJ1-5; TRBD1 aligns across 10 bases. Germline CDR1 is MDHEN and CDR2 is SYDVKM. V gave up 3 bases and J gave up 1 base; unmatched junction bases: 27. This CDR3 region has 24 residues. For the CDR3, the DNA is TGTGCCAGCAGTTTTGCCTTCCCCAGCGTCCTCGGGACAGGGGATTTAGGGAGCAATCAGCCCCAGCATTTT. It yields the protein CASSFAFPSVLGTGDLGSNQPQHF.

V usage is TRBV5-4 and J usage is TRBJ2-5; no definite D call. The V gene's germline CDR1 is SGHNT and CDR2 YYREEE (reference sequence). CDR3 length: 13 amino acids. Trimming took off 2 bases at V and 2 bases at J, with 7 bases between the two ends. As DNA, the CDR3 is TGTGCCAGCAGCTTAAGCGTACAAGAGACCCAGTACTTC. It codes for CASSLSVQETQYF.

The J gene is TRBJ1-1, the V gene TRBV29-1, with TRBD1 matching over 8 bases. Germline CDR1 and CDR2: SQVTM and ANQGSEA. The CDR3 spans 14 residues. The junction had 12 bases not matched to a gene; V was cut back by 7 bases and J by 5 bases. CDR3 residues: CSGDFGQGITEAFF. The CDR3 region has the DNA TGCAGCGGTGACTTCGGACAGGGAATTACTGAAGCTTTCTTT.

The chain couples TRBV28 to TRBJ2-7; D remains unclear. Germline-derived CDR1 and CDR2 are MDHEN and SYDVKM. This CDR3 region has 11 residues. Trimming removed 7 bases at V and 3 bases at J, with 7 bases between. Here the CDR3 DNA reads TGTGCCAGCAAACAAGGCTACGAGCAGTACTTC. Encoded protein: CASKQGYEQYF.

The gene calls are TRBV7-8 and TRBJ2-5; D unresolved. With the DNA end fitting TRBJ2-7 better, the J assignment may be wrong. This CDR3 is built from 13 residues. CDR1 is SGHVS, CDR2 FQNEAQ, per germline. The CDR3 region has the DNA TGTGCCAGCAGCGACCGCGGAGCCTACGAGCAGTACTTC. It specifies CASSDRGAYEQYF.

This clone was counted once. The chain links TRBV19 to TRBJ1-5; 11 positions agree with TRBD1. V gave up 4 bases and J gave up 2 bases; unmatched junction bases: 7. CDR3 length: 17 amino acids. Germline-derived CDR1 and CDR2 are LNHDA and SQIVND (reference sequence). DNA for the CDR3: TGTGCCAGTAGTAGCGGACAGGGGGCTCGTGGCAATCAGCCCCAGCATTTT. It yields the protein CASSSGQGARGNQPQHF.

The gene calls are TRBV7-6 and TRBJ1-6; 7 bases are shared with TRBD1. Trimming at V came to 4 bases and at J to 4 bases, leaving 7 bases not matched to a gene. The germline gives CDR1 SGHVS, CDR2 FNYEAQ. This CDR3 is built from 16 residues. In nucleotides, the CDR3 is TGTGCCAGCAGCTCACGGACAGGTTCTTATAATTCACCCCTCCACTTT. Translation gives CASSSRTGSYNSPLHF.

This sequence joins TRBV6-5 and TRBJ2-7; unclear D gene. The germline V gene has CDR1 MNHEY and CDR2 SVGAGI. The CDR3 sequence is 13 residues long. V shed 0 bases and J shed 4 bases, with 7 bases lying between them. The CDR3 DNA reads TGTGCCAGCAGTTACTCGAGTAGTTACGAGCAGTACTTC. Translating gives CASSYSSSYEQYF.

V gene TRBV19 combines with J gene TRBJ2-7; 7 nucleotides align to TRBD1. CDR1 LNHDA and CDR2 SQIVND come from the germline V gene (reference sequence). V gave up 4 bases and J gave up 6 bases; unmatched junction bases: 9. The CDR3 contains 14 residues. The CDR3 DNA sequence: TGTGCCAGTAGTAAGGGAGACAGGGCAGGCGAGCAGTACTTC. This gives the protein CASSKGDRAGEQYF.

This rearrangement joins TRBV28 to TRBJ1-5; 8 bases align to TRBD1. CDR1 is MDHEN, CDR2 SYDVKM, per germline. The CDR3 length is 17 residues. Germline trimming cut 5 bases from V and 1 base from J; bases unmatched to any gene: 10. The CDR3 nucleotides read TGTGCCAGCAGTATCGGGACAGGAACTGGAAGCAATCAGCCCCAGCATTTT. This gives the protein CASSIGTGTGSNQPQHF.

The chain recombines TRBV18 with TRBJ2-6; tentative D call: TRBD2 (5 bases). Trimming pared 3 bases from V and 4 bases from J, leaving 22 bases between. CDR1 and CDR2 (germline): KGHSH, LQKENI. This CDR3 is built from 19 residues. Written as DNA, the CDR3 is TGTGCCAGCTCACCCCGGGGTAGGGCCTACAAGGGAGGGGCCAACGTCCTGACTTTC. Its translation: CASSPRGRAYKGGANVLTF.

V usage is TRBV27 and J usage is TRBJ2-1; tentatively, D is TRBD2 (6 bases). V lost 5 bases and J 7 bases, leaving 12 bases between the germline ends. Germline CDR1 and CDR2: MNHEY and SMNVEV (reference sequence). The CDR3 spans 13 residues. DNA of the CDR3: TGTGCCAGCAGTACGGGACTCCGGAATGAGCAGTTCTTC. This translates into CASSTGLRNEQFF.